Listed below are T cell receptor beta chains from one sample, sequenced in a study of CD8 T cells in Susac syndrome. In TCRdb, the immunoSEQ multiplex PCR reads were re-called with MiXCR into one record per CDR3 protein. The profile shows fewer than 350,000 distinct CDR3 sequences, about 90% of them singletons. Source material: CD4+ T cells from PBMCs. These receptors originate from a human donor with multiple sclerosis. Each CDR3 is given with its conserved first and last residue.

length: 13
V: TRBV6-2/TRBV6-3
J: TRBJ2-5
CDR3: CASSRGGRETQYF

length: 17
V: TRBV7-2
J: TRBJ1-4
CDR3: CASSVAGFSATNEKLFF

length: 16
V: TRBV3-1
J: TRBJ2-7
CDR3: CASSLGTGASSYEQYF

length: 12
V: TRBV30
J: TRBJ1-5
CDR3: CAWRSGRGAQHF

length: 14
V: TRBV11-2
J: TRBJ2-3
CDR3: CASSLVSRTDTQYF

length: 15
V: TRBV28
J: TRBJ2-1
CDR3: CASSLGGQGSNEQFF

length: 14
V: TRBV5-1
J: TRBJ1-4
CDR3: CASSLGTTNEKLFF

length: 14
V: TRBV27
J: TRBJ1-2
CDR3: CASSSGTGNYGYTF

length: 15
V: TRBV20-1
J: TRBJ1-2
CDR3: CSADPTGARNYGYTF

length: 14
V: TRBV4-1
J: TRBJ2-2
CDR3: CASERRLNTGELFF

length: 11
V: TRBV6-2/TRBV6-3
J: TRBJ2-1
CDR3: CASSDWGQQFF

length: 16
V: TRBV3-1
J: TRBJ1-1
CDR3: CASSLGTGSLDTEAFF

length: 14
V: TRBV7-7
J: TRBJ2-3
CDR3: CASSPIQGADTQYF

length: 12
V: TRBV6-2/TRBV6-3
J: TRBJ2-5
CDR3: CASSYRPETQYF

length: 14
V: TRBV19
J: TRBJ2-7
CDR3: CASRPGQAPYEQYF

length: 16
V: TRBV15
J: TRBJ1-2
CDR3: CATSTRWRDTPYGYTF

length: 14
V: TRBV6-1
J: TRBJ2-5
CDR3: CASEHPTGAETQYF

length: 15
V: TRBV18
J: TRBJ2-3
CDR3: CASSPSAGSTDTQYF

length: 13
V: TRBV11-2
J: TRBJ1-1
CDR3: CASSRTGAVEAFF

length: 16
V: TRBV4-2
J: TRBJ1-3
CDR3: CASSQDDLSSGNTIYF

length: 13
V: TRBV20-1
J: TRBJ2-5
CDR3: CSARLTSLKTQYF

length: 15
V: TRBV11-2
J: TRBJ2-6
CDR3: CASSSRGTGANVLTF

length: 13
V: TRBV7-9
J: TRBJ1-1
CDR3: CASSLGFYTEAFF

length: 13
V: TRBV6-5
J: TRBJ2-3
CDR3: CASIQTGGDTQYF